One TCR beta chain is described in this entry. The record originates from a study of cytomegalovirus exposure and HLA in healthy donors. Germline lookup yields CDR1 SGHRS and CDR2 YFSETQ. V lost 4 bases to trimming and J lost 6 bases; unmatched junction nucleotides: 6. The CDR3 has 14 amino acids. Primers included in the PCR were 60 Vbeta and 13 Jbeta primers. Some clones are missing from TCRdb's copy, which holds only in-frame ones; the method was immunoSEQ multiplex PCR. Of 90,000 to 140,000 clones in the sample, over 75% were seen once. Sequencing was performed on PBMCs. The chain links TRBV5-1 to TRBJ1-2, with 10 bases aligning to TRBD1. This TCR derives from a man between 25 and 39 years old in good health and CMV-seropositive. CDR3 DNA sequence: TGCGCCAGCAGCCCTGGCGGGACAGGGGATGGCTACACCTTC. This codes for CASSPGGTGDGYTF.